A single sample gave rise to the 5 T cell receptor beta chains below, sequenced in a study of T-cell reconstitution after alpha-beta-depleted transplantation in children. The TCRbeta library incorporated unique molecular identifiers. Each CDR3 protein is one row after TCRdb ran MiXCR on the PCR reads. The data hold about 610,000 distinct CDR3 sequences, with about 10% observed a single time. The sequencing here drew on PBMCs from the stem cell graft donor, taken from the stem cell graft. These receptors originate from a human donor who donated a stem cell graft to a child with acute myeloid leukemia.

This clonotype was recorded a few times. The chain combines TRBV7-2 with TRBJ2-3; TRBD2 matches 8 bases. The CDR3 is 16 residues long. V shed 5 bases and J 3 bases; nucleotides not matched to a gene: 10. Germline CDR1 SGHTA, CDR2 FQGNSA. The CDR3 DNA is TGTGCCAGCAGCCGAGGTGCGGGAGGCCTAACAGATACGCAGTATTTT. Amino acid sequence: CASSRGAGGLTDTQYF.

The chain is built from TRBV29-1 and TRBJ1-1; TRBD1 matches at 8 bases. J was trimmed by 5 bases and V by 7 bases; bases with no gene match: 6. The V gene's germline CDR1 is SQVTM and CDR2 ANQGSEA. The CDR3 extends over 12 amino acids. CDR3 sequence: CSGSTGETEAFF. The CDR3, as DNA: TGCAGCGGCTCGACAGGGGAGACTGAAGCTTTCTTT.

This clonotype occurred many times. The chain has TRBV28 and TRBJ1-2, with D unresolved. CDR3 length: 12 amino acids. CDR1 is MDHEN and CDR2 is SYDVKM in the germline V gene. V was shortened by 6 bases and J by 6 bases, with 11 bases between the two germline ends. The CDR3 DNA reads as TGTGCCAGCAGCTCAGCCGGGGATGGCTACACCTTC. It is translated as CASSSAGDGYTF.

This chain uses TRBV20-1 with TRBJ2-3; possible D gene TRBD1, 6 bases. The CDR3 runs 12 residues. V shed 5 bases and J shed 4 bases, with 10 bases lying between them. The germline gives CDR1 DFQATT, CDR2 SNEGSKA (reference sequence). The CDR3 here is CSAFKGADTQYF. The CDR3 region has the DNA TGCAGTGCTTTTAAGGGGGCAGATACGCAGTATTTT.

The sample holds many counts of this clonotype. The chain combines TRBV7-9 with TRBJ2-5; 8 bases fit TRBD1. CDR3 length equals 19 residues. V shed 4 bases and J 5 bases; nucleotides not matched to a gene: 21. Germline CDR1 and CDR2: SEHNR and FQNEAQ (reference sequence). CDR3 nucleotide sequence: TGTGCCAGCAGCTCCCTACCCAGGGGGCTTGGGGTGTTTCGTGAGACCCAGTACTTC. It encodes CASSSLPRGLGVFRETQYF. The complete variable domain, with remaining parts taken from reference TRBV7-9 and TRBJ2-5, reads DTGVSQNPRHKITKRGQNVTFRCDPISEHNRLYWYRQTLGQGPEFLTYFQNEAQLEKSRLLSDRFSAERPKGSFSTLEIQRTEQGDSAMYLCASSSLPRGLGVFRETQYFGPGTRLLVL.